The 7 T cell receptor beta chains below come from one sample, sequenced in a study of T cell repertoires in cytomegalovirus infection. TCRdb independently ran MiXCR on the reads; one entry per CDR3 protein. The data show approximately 990,000 distinct CDR3 sequences, with 31% seen just once and about an eighth held by the top ten. These TCRs are of unknown antigen specificity. Specimen: cultured CD8+ T cells from PBMCs, collected from culture after CMV antigen stimulation. These TCRs come from a human donor in good health (CMV status not recorded). Some clones in this sample may be carry-over from other donors' samples.

This clonotype was detected only a few times. The chain joins TRBV5-6 to TRBJ1-1; D not certain. V was pared by 2 bases and J by 1 base, with 15 bases between. Per the germline V gene, CDR1 is SGHDT and CDR2 is YYEEEE. The CDR3 is 16 amino acids. CDR3 in DNA: TGTGCCAGCAGCTTTTATGAGTACGGATCGAACACTGAAGCTTTCTTT. The encoded protein is CASSFYEYGSNTEAFF.

The genes are TRBV5-5 and TRBJ2-7; D call uncertain. The V and J ends lost 1 base and 3 bases respectively, with 14 bases between them. Germline CDR1 and CDR2: SGHKS and YYEKEE (reference sequence). The CDR3 loop spans 15 amino acids. The CDR3 spells CASSLRFGHNYEQYF. CDR3 nucleotides: TGTGCCAGCAGCTTGAGATTCGGGCATAACTACGAGCAGTACTTC.

The chain joins TRBV10-3 to TRBJ2-3; possible D gene TRBD2, 5 bases. Per the germline V gene, CDR1 is ENHRY and CDR2 is SYGVKD. The CDR3 has 14 residues. V lost 2 bases to trimming and J lost 4 bases, with 10 bases between them. The CDR3: CAISEPSLADTQYF. As DNA, the CDR3 is TGTGCCATCAGTGAGCCCTCACTAGCAGATACGCAGTATTTT.

This clonotype was found a few times. The V gene is TRBV2, the J gene TRBJ2-2, with 7 bases aligning to TRBD2. With V trimmed by 10 bases and J by 7 bases, 9 bases remained unmatched. The CDR3 is made up of 13 amino acids. CDR1 and CDR2 (germline): SNHLY, FYNNEI. CDR3 in DNA: TGTGCCACCCCTAGCGGTCCAGGCGGGGAGCTGTTTTTT. This codes for CATPSGPGGELFF. Together with reference TRBV2 and TRBJ2-2, the CDR3 gives the full variable domain: EPEVTQTPSHQVTQMGQEVILRCVPISNHLYFYWYRQILGQKVEFLVSFYNNEISEKSEIFDDQFSVERPDGSNFTLKIRSTKLEDSAMYFCATPSGPGGELFFGEGSRLTVL.

This clonotype was counted a few times. This sequence joins TRBV12-3 or TRBV12-4 and TRBJ2-1; possibly TRBD1 for D (6 bases). The V gene lost 2 bases and the J gene lost 3 bases, with 11 bases spanning the gap. The CDR3 consists of 15 residues. CDR3 nucleotides: TGTGCCAGCAGTTTACATGGGGGCGACTACAATGAGCAGTTCTTC. Encoded protein: CASSLHGGDYNEQFF.

The rearrangement joins TRBV29-1 to TRBJ1-1; weak D call: TRBD1 (6 bases). The V and J ends lost 3 bases and 4 bases respectively, with 30 bases between them. Per the germline V gene, CDR1 is SQVTM and CDR2 is ANQGSEA. The CDR3 runs 19 residues. The CDR3: CSVDPLLGGPEAAFTEAFF. In DNA form, the CDR3 reads TGCAGCGTTGACCCCCTCCTCGGGGGCCCTGAAGCCGCTTTCACTGAAGCTTTCTTT.

This clonotype was seen at least ten times. The chain uses TRBV12-3 or TRBV12-4 and TRBJ2-7; D gene unclear. Trimming stripped 6 bases from V and 2 bases from J, with 8 bases between. This CDR3 region has 12 residues. In nucleotides, the CDR3 is TGTGCCAGCAGCCCTGGCCCCTACGAGCAGTACTTC. Translated, it gives CASSPGPYEQYF.